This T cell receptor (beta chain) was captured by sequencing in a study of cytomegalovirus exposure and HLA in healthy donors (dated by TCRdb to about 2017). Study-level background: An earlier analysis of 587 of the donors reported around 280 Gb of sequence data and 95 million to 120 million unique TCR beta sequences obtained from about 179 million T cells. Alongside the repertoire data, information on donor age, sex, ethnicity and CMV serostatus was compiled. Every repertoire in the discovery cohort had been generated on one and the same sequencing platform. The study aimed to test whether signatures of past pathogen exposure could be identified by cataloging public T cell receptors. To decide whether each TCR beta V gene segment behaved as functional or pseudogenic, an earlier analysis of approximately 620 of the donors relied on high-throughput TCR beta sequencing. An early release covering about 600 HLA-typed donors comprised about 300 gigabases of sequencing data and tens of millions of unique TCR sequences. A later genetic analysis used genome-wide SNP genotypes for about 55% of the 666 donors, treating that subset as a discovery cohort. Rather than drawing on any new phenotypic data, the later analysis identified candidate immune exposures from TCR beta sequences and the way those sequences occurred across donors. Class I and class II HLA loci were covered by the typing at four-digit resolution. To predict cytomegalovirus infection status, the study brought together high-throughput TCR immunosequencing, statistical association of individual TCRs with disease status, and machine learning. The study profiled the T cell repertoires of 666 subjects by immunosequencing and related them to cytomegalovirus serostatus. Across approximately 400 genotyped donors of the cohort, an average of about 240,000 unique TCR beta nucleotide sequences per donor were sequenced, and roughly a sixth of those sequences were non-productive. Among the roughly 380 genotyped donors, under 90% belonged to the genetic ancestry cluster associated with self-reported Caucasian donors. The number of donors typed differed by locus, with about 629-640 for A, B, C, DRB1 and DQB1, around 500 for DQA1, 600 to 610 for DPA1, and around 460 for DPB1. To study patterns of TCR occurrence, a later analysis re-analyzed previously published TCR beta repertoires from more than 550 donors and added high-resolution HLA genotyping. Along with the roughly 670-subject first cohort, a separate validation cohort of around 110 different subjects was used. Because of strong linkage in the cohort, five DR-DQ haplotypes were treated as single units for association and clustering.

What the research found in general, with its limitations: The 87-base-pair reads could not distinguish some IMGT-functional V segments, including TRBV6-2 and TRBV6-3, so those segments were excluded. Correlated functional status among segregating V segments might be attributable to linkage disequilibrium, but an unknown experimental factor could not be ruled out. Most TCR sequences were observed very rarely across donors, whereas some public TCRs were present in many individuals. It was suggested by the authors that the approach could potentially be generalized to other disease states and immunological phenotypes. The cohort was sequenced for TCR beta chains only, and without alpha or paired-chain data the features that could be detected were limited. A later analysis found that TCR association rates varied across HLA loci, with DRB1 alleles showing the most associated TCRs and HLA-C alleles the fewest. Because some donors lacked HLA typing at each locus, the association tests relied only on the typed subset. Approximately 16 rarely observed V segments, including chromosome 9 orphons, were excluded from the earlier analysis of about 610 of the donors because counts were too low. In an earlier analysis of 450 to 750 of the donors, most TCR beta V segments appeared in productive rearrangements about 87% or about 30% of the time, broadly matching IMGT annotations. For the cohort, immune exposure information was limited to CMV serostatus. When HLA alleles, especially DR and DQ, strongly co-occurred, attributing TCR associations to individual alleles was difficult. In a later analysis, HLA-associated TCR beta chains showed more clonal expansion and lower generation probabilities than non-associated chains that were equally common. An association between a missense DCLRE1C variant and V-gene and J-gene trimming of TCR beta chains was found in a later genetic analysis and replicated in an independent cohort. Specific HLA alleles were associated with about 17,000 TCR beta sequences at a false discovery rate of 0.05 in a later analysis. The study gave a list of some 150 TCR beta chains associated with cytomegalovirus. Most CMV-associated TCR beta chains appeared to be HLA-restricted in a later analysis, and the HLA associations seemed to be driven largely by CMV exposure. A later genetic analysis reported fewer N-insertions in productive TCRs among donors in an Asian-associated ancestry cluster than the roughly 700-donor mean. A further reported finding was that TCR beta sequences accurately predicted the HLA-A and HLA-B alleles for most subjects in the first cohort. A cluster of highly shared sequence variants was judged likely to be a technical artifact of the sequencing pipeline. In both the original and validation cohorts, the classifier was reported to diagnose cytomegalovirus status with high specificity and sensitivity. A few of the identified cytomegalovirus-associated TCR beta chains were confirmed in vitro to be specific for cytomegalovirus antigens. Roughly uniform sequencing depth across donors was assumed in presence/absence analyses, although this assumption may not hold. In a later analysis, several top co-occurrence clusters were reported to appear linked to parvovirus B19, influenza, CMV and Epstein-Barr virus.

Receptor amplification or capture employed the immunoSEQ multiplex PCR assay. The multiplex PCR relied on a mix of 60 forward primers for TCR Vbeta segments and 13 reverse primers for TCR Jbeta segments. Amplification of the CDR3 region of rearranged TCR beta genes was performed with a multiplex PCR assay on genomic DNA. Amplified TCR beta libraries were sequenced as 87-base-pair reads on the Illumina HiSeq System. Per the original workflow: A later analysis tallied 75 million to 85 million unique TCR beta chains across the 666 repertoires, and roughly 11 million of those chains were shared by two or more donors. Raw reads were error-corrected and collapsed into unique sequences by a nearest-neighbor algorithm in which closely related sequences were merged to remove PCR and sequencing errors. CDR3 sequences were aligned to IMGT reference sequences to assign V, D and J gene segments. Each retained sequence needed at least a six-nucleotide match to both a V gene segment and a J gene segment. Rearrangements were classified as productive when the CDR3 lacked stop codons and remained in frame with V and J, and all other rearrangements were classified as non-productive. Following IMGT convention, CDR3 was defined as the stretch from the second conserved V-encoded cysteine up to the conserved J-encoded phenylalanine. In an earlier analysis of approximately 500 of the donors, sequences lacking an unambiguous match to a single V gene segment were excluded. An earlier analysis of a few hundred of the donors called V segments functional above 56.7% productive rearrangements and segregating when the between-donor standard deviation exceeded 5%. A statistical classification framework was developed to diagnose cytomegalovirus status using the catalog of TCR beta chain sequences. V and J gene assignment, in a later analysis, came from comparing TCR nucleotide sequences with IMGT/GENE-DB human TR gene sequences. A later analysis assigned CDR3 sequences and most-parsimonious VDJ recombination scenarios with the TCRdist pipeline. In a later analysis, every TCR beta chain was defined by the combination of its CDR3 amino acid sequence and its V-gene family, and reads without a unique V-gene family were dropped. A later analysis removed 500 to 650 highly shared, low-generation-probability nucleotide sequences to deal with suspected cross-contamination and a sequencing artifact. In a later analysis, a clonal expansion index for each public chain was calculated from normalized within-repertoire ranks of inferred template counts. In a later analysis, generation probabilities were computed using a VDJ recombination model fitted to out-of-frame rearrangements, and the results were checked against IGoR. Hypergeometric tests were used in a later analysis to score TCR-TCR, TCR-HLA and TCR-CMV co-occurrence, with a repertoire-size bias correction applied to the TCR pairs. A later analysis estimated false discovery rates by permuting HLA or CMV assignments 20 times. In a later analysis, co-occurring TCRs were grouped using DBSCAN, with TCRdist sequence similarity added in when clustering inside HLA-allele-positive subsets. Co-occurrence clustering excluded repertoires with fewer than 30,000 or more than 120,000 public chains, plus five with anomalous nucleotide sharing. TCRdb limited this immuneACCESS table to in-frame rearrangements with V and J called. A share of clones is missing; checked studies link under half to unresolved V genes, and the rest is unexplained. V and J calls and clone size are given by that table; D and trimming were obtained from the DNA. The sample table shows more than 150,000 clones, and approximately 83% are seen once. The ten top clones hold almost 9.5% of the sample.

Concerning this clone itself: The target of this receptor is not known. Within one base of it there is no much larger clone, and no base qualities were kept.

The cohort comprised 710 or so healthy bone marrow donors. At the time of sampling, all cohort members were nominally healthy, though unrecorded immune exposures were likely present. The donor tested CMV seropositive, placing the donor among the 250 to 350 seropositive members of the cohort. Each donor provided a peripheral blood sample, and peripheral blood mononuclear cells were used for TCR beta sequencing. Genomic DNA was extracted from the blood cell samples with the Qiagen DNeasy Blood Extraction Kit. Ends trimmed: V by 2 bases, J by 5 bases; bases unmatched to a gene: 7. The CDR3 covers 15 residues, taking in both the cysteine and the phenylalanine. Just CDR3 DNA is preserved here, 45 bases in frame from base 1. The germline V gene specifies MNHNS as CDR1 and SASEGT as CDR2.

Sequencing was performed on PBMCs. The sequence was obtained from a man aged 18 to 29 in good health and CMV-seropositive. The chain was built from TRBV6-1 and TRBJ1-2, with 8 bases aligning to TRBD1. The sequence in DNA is TGTGCCAGCAGTGAACAGGGGGCACTCTATTATGGCTACACCTTC. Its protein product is CASSEQGALYYGYTF.